Sequencing of this TCR beta chain was carried out in a study of shared clonotypes between healthy human individuals. The repertoire was sequenced with immunoSEQ multiplex PCR; TCRdb's copy has only in-frame clones and lacks some. The sample includes about 2.1 million clones, 90% to 95% of them seen just once. Regarding this clone: What it recognizes is unknown.

The CDR3 runs 15 residues. Germline-derived CDR1 and CDR2 are MNHEY and SMNVEV (reference sequence). The V end was cut by 5 bases, the J end by 2 bases, with 13 bases between. Selected positively for CCR7 and CD45RO-negative, naive CD8 cells excluded terminally differentiated effector memory CD45RA+ cells. Each sample came from a Caucasian adult donor living in Nashville, Tennessee. Whole-study results and caveats: Sharing across a handful of donors was seen in around 5% of naive CD4 clonotypes. Memory subsets had estimated richness that was generally smaller than that of naive subsets. Depth of sequencing was expected to influence donor clonotype sharing.

V gene TRBV27 combines with J gene TRBJ2-1; the D call may be TRBD1 or TRBD2 (6 bases each). This receptor was taken from a man in his late teens or twenties in good health. Some clones in this sample may be carry-over from other donors' samples. Material: naive CD8+ T cells from PBMCs. The CDR3 here is CASSVGGDTYNEQFF. The CDR3 nucleotides read TGTGCCAGCAGTGTTGGCGGGGACACCTACAATGAGCAGTTCTTC.